This TCR beta chain was documented in a study of blood T cells in healthy people across ages. The V and J ends lost 0 bases and 4 bases respectively, with 4 bases between them. Germline V gene lookup returns CDR1 LNHNV and CDR2 YYDKDF (reference sequence). The CDR3 is 12 amino acids. Study observations and caveats: Underestimates were what the diversity estimates from one million T cells were considered to be.

This clonotype was seen just once. What it binds is unknown. Combining a sample-barcoded 5' primer with a J-beta primer mix, a second PCR ran for roughly 7 to 11 cycles. TCRdb reprocessed the 5' RACE reads via MiXCR and lists one record per CDR3 protein. The data show about 1.4 million distinct CDR3 sequences, with almost 60% seen just once and 6.5% to 8.5% held by the top ten. The chain uses TRBV15 and TRBJ2-7; D is uncertain. Sequenced sample: blood. This receptor was identified in a young man in good health. The CDR3 loop reads CATSRDLYEQYF. DNA of the CDR3: TGTGCCACCAGCAGAGACCTATACGAGCAGTACTTC.